This T cell receptor (beta chain) was recorded in a study of CD8 T cells in Susac syndrome. After extraction with the RNeasy kit, about 0.45 to 1 ug of the RNA was reverse transcribed using random hexamers. TCRdb ran MiXCR on the immunoSEQ multiplex PCR reads and lists one entry per CDR3 protein. The table includes approximately 200,000 distinct CDR3 sequences, approximately 95% detected once. In this sample, this clonotype turned up once. Germline loops: CDR1 KGHSH, CDR2 LQKENI. With V trimmed by 2 bases and J by 2 bases, 6 bases remained unmatched. The CDR3 covers 16 residues. The sample comprised CD4+ T cells from PBMCs. V usage is TRBV18 and J usage is TRBJ2-5, with 9 bases lining up with TRBD1. This receptor was taken from a human donor with multiple sclerosis. DNA of the CDR3: TGTGCCAGCTCACCATCCGGGACAGGGATTCAAGAGACCCAGTACTTC. Translation gives CASSPSGTGIQETQYF.